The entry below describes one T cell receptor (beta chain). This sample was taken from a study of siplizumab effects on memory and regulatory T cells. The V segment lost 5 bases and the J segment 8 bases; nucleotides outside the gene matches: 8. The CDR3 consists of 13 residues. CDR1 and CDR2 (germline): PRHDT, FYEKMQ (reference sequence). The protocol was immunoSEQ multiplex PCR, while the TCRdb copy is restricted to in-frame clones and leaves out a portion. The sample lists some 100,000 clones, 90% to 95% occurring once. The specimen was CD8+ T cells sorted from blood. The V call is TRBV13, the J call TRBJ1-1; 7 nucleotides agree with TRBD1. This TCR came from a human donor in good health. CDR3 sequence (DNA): TGTGCCAGCAGCCACGAGGGGGCGCGGGAAGCTTTCTTT. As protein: CASSHEGAREAFF.